Presented here are 26 T cell receptor beta chains from one specimen sequenced in a study of T cell repertoires in cytomegalovirus infection. TCRdb called the reads again in MiXCR, with one record for every CDR3 protein. This table has around 300,000 distinct CDR3 sequences, around 9.5% appearing once. The sequencing input was PBMCs. These receptors all stem from a human donor in good health (CMV status not recorded). Some clones in this sample may be carry-over from other donors' samples.

In this sample, this clonotype turned up a few times. This chain links TRBV7-9 with TRBJ1-1; TRBD1 matches 9 bases. CDR1 and CDR2 (germline): SEHNR, FQNEAQ (reference sequence). With V trimmed by 1 base and J by 6 bases, 6 bases remained unmatched. CDR3 length: 15 residues. The CDR3 sequence is CASSLGDREGAEAFF. In DNA form, the CDR3 reads TGTGCCAGCAGCTTAGGGGACAGGGAAGGTGCTGAAGCTTTCTTT. The whole variable domain, remainder taken from reference TRBV7-9 and TRBJ1-1, is DTGVSQNPRHKITKRGQNVTFRCDPISEHNRLYWYRQTLGQGPEFLTYFQNEAQLEKSRLLSDRFSAERPKGSFSTLEIQRTEQGDSAMYLCASSLGDREGAEAFFGQGTRLTVV.

V and J are TRBV10-3 and TRBJ2-5; perhaps TRBD1 as D (6 bases). The germline V gene encodes CDR1 ENHRY and CDR2 SYGVKD. The CDR3 is made up of 15 amino acids. The V and J ends lost 5 bases and 5 bases respectively, with 18 bases between them. The CDR3 loop is CAISTRGHGQETQYF. CDR3 DNA sequence: TGTGCCATCAGTACCAGGGGACATGGGCAGGAGACCCAGTACTTC.

This clonotype was recorded a few times. The chain has TRBV7-6 and TRBJ1-6; D may be TRBD1 (6 bases). Germline-derived CDR1 and CDR2 are SGHVS and FNYEAQ. The V end lost 6 bases, the J end lost 7 bases, and 16 bases lay between the germline ends. The CDR3 covers 15 residues. DNA for the CDR3: TGTGCCAGCAGTTCACCGGGGGGGGGCAATTCACCCCTCCACTTT. Residues: CASSSPGGGNSPLHF.

This clonotype has just a few counts. The CDR3 sequence is CASSDTGASGNTIYF. The CDR3 nucleotides read TGTGCCAGCAGTGATACAGGGGCCTCTGGAAACACCATATATTTT. The V gene is TRBV28, the J gene TRBJ1-3, with 7 bases identical to TRBD1. The V and J ends lost 5 bases and 0 bases, in that order; junction bases with no gene match: 4. Germline CDR1 and CDR2: MDHEN and SYDVKM. The CDR3 sequence is 15 residues long.

This clonotype came up many times. The gene calls are TRBV7-2 and TRBJ2-1; D perhaps matches TRBD2 (5 bases). V was pared by 7 bases and J by 5 bases, with 18 bases between. Germline V gives CDR1 SGHTA, CDR2 FQGNSA. CDR3 size: 15 residues. CDR3 in amino acids: CASNLGIVANNEQFF. The CDR3 nucleotides read TGTGCCAGCAACCTAGGGATTGTAGCGAACAATGAGCAGTTCTTC.

This clonotype was observed many times. The CDR3 is CASRGEQGWTEAFF. The CDR3 DNA reads TGTGCCAGCAGGGGAGAACAGGGTTGGACTGAAGCTTTCTTT. The J gene is TRBJ1-1, the V gene TRBV7-3, with a possible D match to TRBD1 (6 bases). The CDR3 sequence is 14 residues long. CDR1 SGHTA and CDR2 FQGTGA come from the germline V gene. V was clipped by 6 bases and J by 5 bases, with 16 bases between them.

This clonotype occurred a few times. The CDR3 region is CSATGEADTEAFF. The CDR3 bases are TGCAGTGCCACAGGGGAGGCGGACACTGAAGCTTTCTTT. The chain employs TRBV20-1 and TRBJ1-1; TRBD1 matches at 7 bases. The junction had 7 bases not matched to a gene; V was cut back by 6 bases and J by 3 bases. There are 13 residues in the CDR3. Germline V gives CDR1 DFQATT, CDR2 SNEGSKA (reference sequence).

This clonotype has at least ten counts. In DNA, the CDR3 is TGCGCCAGCAGCCTGACCGGGACAGGGGCCATCGAGCAGTACTTC. It specifies CASSLTGTGAIEQYF. The chain uses TRBV5-1 and TRBJ2-7, with 10 nucleotides matching TRBD1. Looked up from germline, CDR1 is SGHRS and CDR2 is YFSETQ. The ends lost 4 bases at V and 6 bases at J; junction bases unmatched: 10. This CDR3 region has 15 residues.

This clonotype was counted a few times. The chain carries TRBV6-2 or TRBV6-3 and TRBJ2-6; TRBD2 is a possible D gene (7 bases). The CDR3 consists of 18 residues. With 0 bases removed from V and 0 bases from J, the gap between germline ends came to 12 bases. The germline gives CDR1 MNHEY, CDR2 SVGEGT. CDR3 region: CASSYSRGTPSGANVLTF. The CDR3, as DNA: TGTGCCAGCAGTTACTCGCGGGGGACACCCTCTGGGGCCAACGTCCTGACTTTC.

At least ten counts were recorded for this clonotype. The genes are TRBV7-9 and TRBJ1-3; a possible D gene is TRBD1 (5 bases). V gave up 3 bases and J gave up 0 bases, with 15 bases separating them. The CDR3 is 17 amino acids. Per the germline V gene, CDR1 is SEHNR and CDR2 is FQNEAQ (reference sequence). This CDR3 reads CASSFSRDRSSGNTIYF. As DNA, the CDR3 is TGTGCCAGCAGCTTTTCCCGGGACCGGAGCTCTGGAAACACCATATATTTT.

In its sample, this clonotype was seen a few times. The rearrangement links TRBV29-1 to TRBJ1-5; 9 nucleotides agree with TRBD1. CDR1 SQVTM and CDR2 ANQGSEA come from the germline V gene. Trimming cost V 4 bases and J 7 bases; bases outside gene matches: 8. The CDR3 contains 14 residues. CDR3 loop: CSVGGTGLEQPQHF. DNA of the CDR3: TGCAGCGTTGGGGGGACAGGGCTCGAACAGCCCCAGCATTTT.

V and J are TRBV4-3 and TRBJ1-5, with D possibly matching TRBD1 (5 bases). CDR1 and CDR2 (germline): LGHNA, YSLEER. The CDR3 is 13 amino acids. V dropped 3 bases and J dropped 12 bases, with 15 bases sitting between them. In DNA form, the CDR3 reads TGCGCCAGCAGCCAGTCCAGGGCAGGGCTCCAGCATTTT. This gives the protein CASSQSRAGLQHF.

The chain couples TRBV18 to TRBJ2-5; a weak D match, TRBD1 (5 bases). From germline, CDR1 is KGHSH and CDR2 LQKENI. This CDR3 region has 14 residues. Trimming pared 4 bases from V and 5 bases from J, leaving 14 bases between. CDR3 residues: CASSRQGSVETQYF. The DNA of the CDR3 is TGTGCCAGCTCACGCCAGGGTTCGGTGGAGACCCAGTACTTC.

This clonotype was seen repeatedly, ten times or more. This chain uses TRBV10-3 with TRBJ1-6, with 9 bases lining up with TRBD1. This CDR3 comprises 16 residues. The V gene's germline CDR1 is ENHRY and CDR2 SYGVKD. J was trimmed by 10 bases and V by 3 bases; bases with no gene match: 10. CDR3 loop: CAISEVGQGFYSPLHF. In nucleotides, the CDR3 is TGTGCCATCAGTGAAGTGGGACAGGGTTTTTACTCACCCCTCCACTTT.

Remarks on this clonotype: A much larger clone differs by one base, so this may be a read error. The chain recombines TRBV7-9 with TRBJ2-5, with 9 nucleotides matching TRBD2. The CDR3 spans 15 residues. The V gene's germline CDR1 is SEHNR and CDR2 FQNEAQ (reference sequence). The V segment lost 3 bases and the J segment 9 bases; nucleotides outside the gene matches: 11. Here the CDR3 reads CASSFDGGGAVSQYF. The CDR3 DNA follows: TGTGCCAGCAGCTTCGATGGCGGGGGGGCTGTGTCCCAGTACTTC.

This clonotype was observed at least ten times. The chain employs TRBV12-3 or TRBV12-4 and TRBJ1-1; 8 nucleotides line up with TRBD1. The CDR3 totals 15 residues. Trimming removed 2 bases from V and 7 bases from J; junction bases left unmatched: 9. In DNA, the CDR3 is TGTGCCAGCAGTTTAAGCGGACAGGGAGTGAGTGAAGCTTTCTTT. This translates into CASSLSGQGVSEAFF.

This clonotype was counted many times. The genes are TRBV7-9 and TRBJ2-2; 7 nucleotides align to TRBD1. The CDR3 is 16 amino acids. The V gene's germline CDR1 is SEHNR and CDR2 FQNEAQ (reference sequence). V was clipped by 5 bases and J by 4 bases; unmatched bases: 10. For the CDR3, the DNA is TGTGCCAGCAGCCCTTTGACAGGGATAAGCACCGGGGAGCTGTTTTTT. Encoded protein: CASSPLTGISTGELFF.

There are a few counts of this clonotype. The chain couples TRBV2 to TRBJ1-5, with 12 bases aligning to TRBD1. V lost 6 bases to trimming and J lost 5 bases; unmatched junction nucleotides: 11. The germline gives CDR1 SNHLY, CDR2 FYNNEI. The CDR3 has 17 residues. CDR3 bases: TGTGCCAGCAGCTCTACTCCGGGACAGGGGGCAGATCAGCCCCAGCATTTT. It translates to CASSSTPGQGADQPQHF.

The gene calls are TRBV20-1 and TRBJ1-6; a weak D match, TRBD1 (6 bases). Germline assignment: CDR1 DFQATT and CDR2 SNEGSKA (reference sequence). The CDR3 contains 14 residues. Deletions cut 4 bases from V and 7 bases from J, with 14 bases between. Here the CDR3 DNA reads TGCAGTGCTACCGAACAGGGACGGAATTCACCCCTCCACTTT. Translating it yields CSATEQGRNSPLHF.

This clonotype was seen repeatedly, ten times or more. The chain employs TRBV5-1 and TRBJ2-1; tentatively, D is TRBD1 or TRBD2 (5 bases each). There are 16 residues in the CDR3. V lost 0 bases and J lost 0, with 10 bases in between. Germline-derived CDR1 and CDR2 are SGHRS and YFSETQ. The CDR3 DNA sequence: TGCGCCAGCAGCTTGGGGGGGTCCAGCTCCTACAATGAGCAGTTCTTC. Protein: CASSLGGSSSYNEQFF.

This clonotype was counted a few times. The V gene is TRBV19, the J gene TRBJ2-1; maybe TRBD2 (6 bases). This CDR3 comprises 13 residues. Germline loops: CDR1 LNHDA, CDR2 SQIVND (reference sequence). V was cut by 6 bases and J by 4 bases, with 10 bases left in between. CDR3 coding DNA: TGTGCCAGTAGGACGGGAGTTTACAATGAGCAGTTCTTC. Encoded protein: CASRTGVYNEQFF.

There are many counts of this clonotype. V and J are TRBV7-2 and TRBJ1-3; the D is unclear. This CDR3 has 14 residues. V lost 4 bases to trimming and J lost 0 bases, with 7 bases between them. The germline CDR1 and CDR2 sequences are SGHTA and FQGNSA. CDR3 DNA sequence: TGTGCCAGCAGCTACCGAATCTCTGGAAACACCATATATTTT. Its translation: CASSYRISGNTIYF.

The table lists this clonotype with a few counts. The chain carries TRBV18 and TRBJ1-1; no clear D. Trimming pared 3 bases from V and 3 bases from J, leaving 14 bases between. Germline V gene sequence: CDR1 KGHSH, CDR2 LQKENI. This CDR3 spans 15 amino acids. The CDR3 coding sequence is TGTGCCAGCTCACCTCGGAGCCGAACGGACACTGAAGCTTTCTTT. Translated: CASSPRSRTDTEAFF.

This clonotype was recorded many times. V usage is TRBV20-1 and J usage is TRBJ2-1, with TRBD1 matching over 8 bases. Germline V gene data show CDR1 as DFQATT and CDR2 as SNEGSKA (reference sequence). V trimming: 4 bases; J trimming: 0 bases; junction bases outside the gene matches: 8. This CDR3 is built from 16 residues. Here the CDR3 reads CSATNRGESSYNEQFF. The CDR3 DNA sequence: TGCAGTGCTACTAACAGGGGGGAGAGCTCCTACAATGAGCAGTTCTTC.

This clonotype was seen only a few times. The chain couples TRBV19 to TRBJ1-2; possibly TRBD1 for D (5 bases). The CDR3 sequence is 14 residues long. Germline CDR1 reads LNHDA; CDR2 reads SQIVND (reference sequence). Between the trimmed V and J ends, which lost 10 bases and 3 bases, there was a span of 18 bases. This CDR3 reads CATIPGPGDYGYTF. DNA for the CDR3: TGTGCCACCATCCCTGGCCCGGGGGACTATGGCTACACCTTC.

The CDR3 loop reads CSARTLTTILIKDTQYF. The CDR3 DNA is TGCAGTGCTAGAACTCTTACGACAATCCTAATAAAGGATACGCAGTATTTT. The chain has TRBV20-1 and TRBJ2-3, with D unclear. Trimming left V 2 bases short and J 6 bases short, with 24 bases between. Germline values: CDR1 DFQATT, CDR2 SNEGSKA (reference sequence). This CDR3 is built from 17 residues.